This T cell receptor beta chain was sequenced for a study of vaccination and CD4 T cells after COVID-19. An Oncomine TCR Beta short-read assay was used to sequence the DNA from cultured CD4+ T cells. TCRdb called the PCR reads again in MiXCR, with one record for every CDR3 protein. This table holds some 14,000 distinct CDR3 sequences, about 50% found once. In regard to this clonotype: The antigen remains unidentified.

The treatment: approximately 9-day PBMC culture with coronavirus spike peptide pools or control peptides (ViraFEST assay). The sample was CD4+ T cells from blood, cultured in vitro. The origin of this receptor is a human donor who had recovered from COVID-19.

As DNA, the CDR3 is TGCAGTGTCCGACAGGGCGGTGATCCCTTGGGCACTGAAGCTTTCTTT. Translation: CSVRQGGDPLGTEAFF. The chain combines TRBV20-1 with TRBJ1-1; 7 bases map to TRBD1. The CDR3 runs 16 residues. J gave up 4 bases and V 7 bases, and 18 bases lay outside the gene matches. From germline, CDR1 is DFQATT and CDR2 SNEGSKA (reference sequence).